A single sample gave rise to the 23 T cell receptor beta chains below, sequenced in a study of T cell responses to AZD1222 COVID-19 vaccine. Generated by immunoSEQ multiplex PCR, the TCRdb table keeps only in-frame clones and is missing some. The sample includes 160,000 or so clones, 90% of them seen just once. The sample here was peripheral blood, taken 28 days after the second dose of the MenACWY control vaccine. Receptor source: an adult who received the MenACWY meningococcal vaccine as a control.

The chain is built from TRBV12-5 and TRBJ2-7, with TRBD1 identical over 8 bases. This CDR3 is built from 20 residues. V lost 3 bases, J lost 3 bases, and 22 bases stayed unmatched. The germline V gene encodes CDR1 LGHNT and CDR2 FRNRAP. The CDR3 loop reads CASGLLLQRIIQDRDYEQYF. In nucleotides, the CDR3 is TGTGCTAGTGGTTTATTATTACAACGGATTATCCAGGACAGGGACTACGAGCAGTACTTC.

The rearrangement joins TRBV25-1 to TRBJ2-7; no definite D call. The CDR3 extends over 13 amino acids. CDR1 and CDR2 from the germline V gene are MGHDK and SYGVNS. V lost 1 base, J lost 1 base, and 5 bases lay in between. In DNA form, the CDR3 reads TGTGCCAGCAGTGAATTGGGGTCCTACGAGCAGTACTTC. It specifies CASSELGSYEQYF.

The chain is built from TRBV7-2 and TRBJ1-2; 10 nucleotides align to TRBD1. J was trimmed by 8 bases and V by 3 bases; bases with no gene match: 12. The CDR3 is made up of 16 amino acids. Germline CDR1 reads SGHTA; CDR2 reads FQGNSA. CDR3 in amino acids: CASSLATGTGVYGYTF. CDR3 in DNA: TGTGCCAGCAGCTTGGCAACCGGGACAGGGGTTTACGGCTACACCTTC. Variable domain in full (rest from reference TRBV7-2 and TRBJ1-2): GAGVSQSPSNKVTEKGKDVELRCDPISGHTALYWYRQSLGQGLEFLIYFQGNSAPDKSGLPSDRFSAERTGGSVSTLTIQRTQQEDSAVYLCASSLATGTGVYGYTFGSGTRLTVV.

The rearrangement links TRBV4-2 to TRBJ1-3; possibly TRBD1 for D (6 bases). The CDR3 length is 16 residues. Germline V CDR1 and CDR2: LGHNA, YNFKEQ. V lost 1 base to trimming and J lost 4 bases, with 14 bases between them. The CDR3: CASSQARDTDGNTIYF. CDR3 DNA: TGTGCCAGCAGCCAAGCCCGGGACACAGACGGAAACACCATATATTTT.

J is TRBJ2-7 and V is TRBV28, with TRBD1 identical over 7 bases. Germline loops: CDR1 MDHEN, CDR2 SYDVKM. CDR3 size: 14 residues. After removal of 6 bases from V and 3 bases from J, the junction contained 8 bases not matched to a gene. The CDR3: CASSPDRASYEQYF. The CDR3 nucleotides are TGTGCCAGCAGCCCAGACAGGGCCAGCTACGAGCAGTACTTC. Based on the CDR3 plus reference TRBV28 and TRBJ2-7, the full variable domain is DVKVTQSSRYLVKRTGEKVFLECVQDMDHENMFWYRQDPGLGLRLIYFSYDVKMKEKGDIPEGYSVSREKKERFSLILESASTNQTSMYLCASSPDRASYEQYFGPGTRLTVT.

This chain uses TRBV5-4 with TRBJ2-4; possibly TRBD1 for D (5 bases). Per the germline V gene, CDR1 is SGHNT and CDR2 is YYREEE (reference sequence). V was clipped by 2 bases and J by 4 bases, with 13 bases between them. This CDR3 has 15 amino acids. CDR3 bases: TGTGCCAGCAGCTTAATGACAGAGAGAAAAAACATTCAGTACTTC. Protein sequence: CASSLMTERKNIQYF.

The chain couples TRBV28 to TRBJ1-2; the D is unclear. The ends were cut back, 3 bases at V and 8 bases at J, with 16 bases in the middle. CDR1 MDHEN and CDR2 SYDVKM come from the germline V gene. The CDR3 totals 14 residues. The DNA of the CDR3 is TGTGCCAGCAGTTTGCCCCTGGTGGCGGAAGGCTACACCTTC. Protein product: CASSLPLVAEGYTF.

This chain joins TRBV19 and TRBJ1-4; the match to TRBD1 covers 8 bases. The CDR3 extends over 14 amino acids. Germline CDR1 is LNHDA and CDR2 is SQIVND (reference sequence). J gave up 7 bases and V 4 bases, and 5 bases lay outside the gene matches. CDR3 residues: CASSSDRGSEKLFF. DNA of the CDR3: TGTGCCAGTAGTAGCGACAGGGGAAGTGAAAAACTGTTTTTT. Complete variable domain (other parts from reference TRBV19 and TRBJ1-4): DGGITQSPKYLFRKEGQNVTLSCEQNLNHDAMYWYRQDPGQGLRLIYYSQIVNDFQKGDIAEGYSVSREKKESFPLTVTSAQKNPTAFYLCASSSDRGSEKLFFGSGTQLSVL.

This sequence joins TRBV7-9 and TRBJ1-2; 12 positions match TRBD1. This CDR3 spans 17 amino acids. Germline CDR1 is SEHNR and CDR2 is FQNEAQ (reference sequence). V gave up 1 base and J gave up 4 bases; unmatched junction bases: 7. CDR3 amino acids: CASSLGKLGQGAYGYTF. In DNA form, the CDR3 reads TGTGCCAGCAGCTTAGGCAAGCTGGGACAGGGGGCCTATGGCTACACCTTC.

The DNA of the CDR3 is TGTGCCTGGAGTGACCGGGGGACCCAGGTAGCTTTCTTT. This codes for CAWSDRGTQVAFF. The chain links TRBV30 to TRBJ1-1; TRBD1 is a possible D gene (5 bases). The V gene lost 1 base and the J gene lost 10 bases, with 16 bases spanning the gap. This CDR3 is built from 13 residues. Germline V gene data show CDR1 as GTSNPN and CDR2 as SVGIG (reference sequence). The entire variable domain, with the rest obtained from reference TRBV30 and TRBJ1-1, is as follows: SQTIHQWPATLVQPVGSPLSLECTVEGTSNPNLYWYRQAAGRGLQLLFYSVGIGQISSEVPQNLSASRPQDRQFILSSKKLLLSDSGFYLCAWSDRGTQVAFFGQGTRLTVV.

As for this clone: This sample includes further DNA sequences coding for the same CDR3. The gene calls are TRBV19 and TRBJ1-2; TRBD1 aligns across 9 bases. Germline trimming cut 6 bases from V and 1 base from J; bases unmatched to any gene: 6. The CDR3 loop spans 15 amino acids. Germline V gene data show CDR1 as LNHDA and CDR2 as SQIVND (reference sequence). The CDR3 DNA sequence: TGTGCCAGTAGCACAGGGGGCGCGGGTAACTATGGCTACACCTTC. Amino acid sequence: CASSTGGAGNYGYTF.

The DNA of the CDR3 is TGTGCCAGCAGCGTAGAGCCAGGGTCGAAAAGCGGAAACACCATATATTTT. It codes for CASSVEPGSKSGNTIYF. The chain employs TRBV9 and TRBJ1-3, with D perhaps TRBD1 (5 bases). The V gene lost 0 bases and the J gene lost 4 bases, with 17 bases spanning the gap. CDR3 length: 17 amino acids. Germline V gene data show CDR1 as SGDLS and CDR2 as YYNGEE.

The CDR3 DNA sequence: TGTGCCAGCAGCTCGAATAGGGGGGGAAGGTCACCCCTCCACTTT. It encodes CASSSNRGGRSPLHF. J is TRBJ1-6 and V is TRBV7-2; a possible D gene is TRBD1 (6 bases). Germline V gene lookup returns CDR1 SGHTA and CDR2 FQGNSA. V was clipped by 4 bases and J by 10 bases, with 17 bases between them. The CDR3 is 15 amino acids. The whole variable domain, remainder taken from reference TRBV7-2 and TRBJ1-6, is GAGVSQSPSNKVTEKGKDVELRCDPISGHTALYWYRQSLGQGLEFLIYFQGNSAPDKSGLPSDRFSAERTGGSVSTLTIQRTQQEDSAVYLCASSSNRGGRSPLHFGNGTRLTVT.

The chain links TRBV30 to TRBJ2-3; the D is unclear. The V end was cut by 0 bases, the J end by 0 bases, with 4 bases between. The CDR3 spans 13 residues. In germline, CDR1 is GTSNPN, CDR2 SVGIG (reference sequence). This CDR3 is CAWSVGSTDTQYF. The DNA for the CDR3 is TGTGCCTGGAGTGTGGGGAGCACAGATACGCAGTATTTT.

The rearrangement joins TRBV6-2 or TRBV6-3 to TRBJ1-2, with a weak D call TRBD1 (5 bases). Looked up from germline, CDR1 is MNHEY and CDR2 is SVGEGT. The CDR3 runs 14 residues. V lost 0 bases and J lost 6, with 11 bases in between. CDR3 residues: CASSYSGQGDGYTF. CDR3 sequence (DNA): TGTGCCAGCAGTTACTCAGGACAAGGGGATGGCTACACCTTC.

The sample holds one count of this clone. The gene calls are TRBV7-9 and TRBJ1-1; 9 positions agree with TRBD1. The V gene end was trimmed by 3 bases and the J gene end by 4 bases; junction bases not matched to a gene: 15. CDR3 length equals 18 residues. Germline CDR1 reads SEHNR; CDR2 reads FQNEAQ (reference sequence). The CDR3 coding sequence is TGTGCCAGCAGCTTTCCCCCTTGGGGACAGGGAGTCCCCACTGAAGCTTTCTTT. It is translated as CASSFPPWGQGVPTEAFF. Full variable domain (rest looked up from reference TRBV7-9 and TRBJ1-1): DTGVSQNPRHKITKRGQNVTFRCDPISEHNRLYWYRQTLGQGPEFLTYFQNEAQLEKSRLLSDRFSAERPKGSFSTLEIQRTEQGDSAMYLCASSFPPWGQGVPTEAFFGQGTRLTVV.

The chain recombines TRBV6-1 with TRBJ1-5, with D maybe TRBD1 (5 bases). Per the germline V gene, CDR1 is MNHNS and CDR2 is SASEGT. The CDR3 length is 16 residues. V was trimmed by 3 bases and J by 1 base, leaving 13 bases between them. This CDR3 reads CASSDRVGKSNQPQHF. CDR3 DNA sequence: TGTGCCAGCAGTGACAGGGTTGGTAAAAGCAATCAGCCCCAGCATTTT.

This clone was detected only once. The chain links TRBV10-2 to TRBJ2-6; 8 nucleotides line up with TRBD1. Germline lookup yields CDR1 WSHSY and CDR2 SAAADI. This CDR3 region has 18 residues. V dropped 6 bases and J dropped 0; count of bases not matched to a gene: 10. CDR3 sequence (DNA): TGCGCCAGCAGAGAGAGCGGACAGGGCCGCTCTGGGGCCAACGTCCTGACTTTC. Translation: CASRESGQGRSGANVLTF.

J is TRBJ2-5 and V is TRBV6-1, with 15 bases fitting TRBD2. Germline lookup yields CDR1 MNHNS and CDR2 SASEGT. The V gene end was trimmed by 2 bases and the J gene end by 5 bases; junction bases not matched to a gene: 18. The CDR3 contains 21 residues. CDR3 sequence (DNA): TGTGCCAGCAGTGAAATTGAAATCTGGACTAGCGGGAGGGCCAGGGAGGAGACCCAGTACTTC. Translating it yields CASSEIEIWTSGRAREETQYF.

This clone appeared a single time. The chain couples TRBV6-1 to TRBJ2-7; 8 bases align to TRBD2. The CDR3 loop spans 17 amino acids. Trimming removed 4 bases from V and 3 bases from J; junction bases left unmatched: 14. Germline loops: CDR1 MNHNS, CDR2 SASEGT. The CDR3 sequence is CASSAPRGGTQDYEQYF. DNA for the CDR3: TGTGCCAGCAGTGCCCCCCGGGGGGGGACCCAAGACTACGAGCAGTACTTC.

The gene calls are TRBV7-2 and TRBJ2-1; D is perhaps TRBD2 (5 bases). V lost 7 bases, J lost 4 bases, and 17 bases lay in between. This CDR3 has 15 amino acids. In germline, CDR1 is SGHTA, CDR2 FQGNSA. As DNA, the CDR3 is TGTGCCAGCAACTCCGAGGCGGGCGGTTACAATGAGCAGTTCTTC. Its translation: CASNSEAGGYNEQFF.

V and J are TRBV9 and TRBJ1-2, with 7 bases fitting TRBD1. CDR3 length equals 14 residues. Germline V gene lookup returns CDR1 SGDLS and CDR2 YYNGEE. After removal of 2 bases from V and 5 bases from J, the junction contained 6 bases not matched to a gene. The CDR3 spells CASSVEQGRYGYTF. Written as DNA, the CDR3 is TGTGCCAGCAGCGTGGAACAGGGGAGGTATGGCTACACCTTC.

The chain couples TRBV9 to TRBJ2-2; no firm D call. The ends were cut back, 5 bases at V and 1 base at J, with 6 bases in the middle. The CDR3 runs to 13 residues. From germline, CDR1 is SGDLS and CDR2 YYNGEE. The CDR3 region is CASRWGNTGELFF. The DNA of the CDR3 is TGTGCCAGCAGATGGGGGAACACCGGGGAGCTGTTTTTT.